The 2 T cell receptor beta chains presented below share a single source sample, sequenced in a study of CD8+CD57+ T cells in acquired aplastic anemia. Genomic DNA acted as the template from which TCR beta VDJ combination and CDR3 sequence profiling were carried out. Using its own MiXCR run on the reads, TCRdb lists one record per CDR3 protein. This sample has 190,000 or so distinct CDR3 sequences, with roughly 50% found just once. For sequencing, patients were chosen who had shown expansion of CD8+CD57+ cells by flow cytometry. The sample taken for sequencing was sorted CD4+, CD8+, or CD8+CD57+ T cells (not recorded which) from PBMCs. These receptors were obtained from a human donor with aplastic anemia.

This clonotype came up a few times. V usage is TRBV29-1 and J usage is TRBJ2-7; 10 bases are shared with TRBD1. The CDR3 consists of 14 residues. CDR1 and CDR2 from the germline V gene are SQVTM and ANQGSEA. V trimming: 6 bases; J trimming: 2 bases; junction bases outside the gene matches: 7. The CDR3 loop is CSVSRDRGAYEQYF. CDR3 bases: TGCAGCGTGAGCCGGGACAGGGGAGCCTACGAGCAGTACTTC.

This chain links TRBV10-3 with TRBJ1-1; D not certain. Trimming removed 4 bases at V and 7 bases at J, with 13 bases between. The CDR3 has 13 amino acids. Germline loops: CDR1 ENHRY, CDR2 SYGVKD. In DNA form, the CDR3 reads TGTGCCATCAGTGTAGGGCCTCCTTATGAAGCTTTCTTT. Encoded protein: CAISVGPPYEAFF.